These 5 T cell receptor beta chains were all obtained from the same sample, sequenced in a study of shared clonotypes between healthy human individuals. Sequencing used immunoSEQ multiplex PCR; TCRdb keeps in-frame clones, though not all of them. This sample has over 850,000 clones, with 75% to 85% found just once. Sequencing was carried out using memory CD4+ T cells from PBMCs. Subset indicated: CD45RA-negative fraction. The receptors originated from a man aged 18 to 29 in good health. Some clones in this sample may be carry-over from other donors' samples.

The rearrangement links TRBV4-2 to TRBJ2-3, with TRBD1 matching over 8 bases. Looked up from germline, CDR1 is LGHNA and CDR2 is YNFKEQ. This CDR3 has 16 amino acids. V shed 1 base and J 5 bases; nucleotides not matched to a gene: 8. The DNA of the CDR3 is TGTGCCAGCAGCCAAGTTACACAGGGGGTTAAAGATACGCAGTATTTT. Translation: CASSQVTQGVKDTQYF.

The chain employs TRBV7-2 and TRBJ1-2; D remains unclear. The CDR3 consists of 12 residues. The V gene's germline CDR1 is SGHTA and CDR2 FQGNSA. V dropped 4 bases and J dropped 0 bases, with 3 bases sitting between them. In DNA form, the CDR3 reads TGTGCCAGCAGCTCCCCTAACTATGGCTACACCTTC. Protein: CASSSPNYGYTF.

The genes are TRBV11-2 and TRBJ2-4; 7 bases align to TRBD2. V was clipped by 3 bases and J by 6 bases; unmatched bases: 8. From germline, CDR1 is SGHAT and CDR2 FQNNGV. The CDR3 has 15 residues. The CDR3 nucleotides read TGTGCCAGCAGCTTGATATGGGGAGGGAGAAACATTCAGTACTTC. This translates into CASSLIWGGRNIQYF.

The genes are TRBV7-3 and TRBJ2-7; 8 nucleotides agree with TRBD2. The CDR3 totals 12 residues. The V gene end was trimmed by 5 bases and the J gene end by 13 bases; junction bases not matched to a gene: 10. Germline V gives CDR1 SGHTA, CDR2 FQGTGA. The CDR3 nucleotides read TGTGCCAGCAGCGACGATAGCGGGATTATTTACTTC. Amino acids: CASSDDSGIIYF. The full variable domain, in which reference TRBV7-3 and TRBJ2-7 provide the parts outside the CDR3, is GAGVSQTPSNKVTEKGKYVELRCDPISGHTALYWYRQSLGQGPEFLIYFQGTGAADDSGLPNDRFFAVRPEGSVSTLKIQRTERGDSAVYLCASSDDSGIIYFGPGTRLTVT.

The chain employs TRBV7-3 and TRBJ2-1; possibly TRBD1 for D (5 bases). CDR1 is SGHTA, CDR2 FQGTGA, per germline. Trimming cost V 6 bases and J 3 bases, with 9 bases left between them. CDR3 size: 13 residues. The CDR3 DNA sequence: TGTGCCAGCAGTAGGGGCTTCTACAATGAGCAGTTCTTC. As protein: CASSRGFYNEQFF.